This TCR beta chain appears in the sequencing data of a study of T cells in Graves' hyperthyroidism and ophthalmopathy. Germline CDR1 SGHRS, CDR2 YFSETQ. The CDR3 is made up of 16 amino acids. Trimming cost V 4 bases and J 4 bases; bases outside gene matches: 8. Amplified regions were TCR beta CDR3 sequences from RNA transcripts. The HTBI primer set served for first-round RT-PCR of the TCR CDR3. TCRdb itself ran the multiplex PCR reads through MiXCR, one entry per CDR3 protein. The repertoire holds about 590,000 distinct CDR3 sequences, with 15% to 18% as singletons. This clonotype was found a few times.

This TCR derives from a woman in her twenties or thirties with Graves' hyperthyroidism. Sequences were obtained from blood. V usage is TRBV5-1 and J usage is TRBJ2-7; TRBD2 matches at 13 bases. DNA of the CDR3: TGCGCCAGCAGCCCGCGACTAGCGGGAGGTGGTTACGAGCAGTACTTC. It yields the protein CASSPRLAGGGYEQYF.